This is a list of T cell receptor beta chains from one sample in a study of cytomegalovirus exposure and HLA in healthy donors. Clones were read by immunoSEQ multiplex PCR, and TCRdb kept only the in-frame ones, dropping some. The sample has around 160,000 clones, over 70% seen once. The sample taken for sequencing was PBMCs. These TCRs come from a woman in her 40s in good health and CMV-seropositive. CDR3s include the opening cysteine and the closing phenylalanine or tryptophan. The D gene is left open where the match is weak. The size entry is marked missing in some rows and otherwise reads once, few, many or a size class.

v_gene	d_gene	abundance	j_gene	CDR3nt	CDR3aa
TRBV6-5	NA	NA	TRBJ1-2	TGTGCCAGCAGTCCGTATGGCTACACCTTC	CASSPYGYTF
TRBV2	NA	NA	TRBJ2-5	TGTGCCAGCAGAGAAGAGGCGGGGGCCCAAGAGACCCAGTACTTC	CASREEAGAQETQYF
TRBV2	NA	few	TRBJ1-1	TGTGCCAGCAGTGCCCGCGGGGCCACGGAAGCTTTCTTT	CASSARGATEAFF
TRBV7-9	TRBD1	NA	TRBJ2-2	TGTGCCAGCAGAACCGGGACAGGGGGGGAGCTGTTTTTT	CASRTGTGGELFF
TRBV9	TRBD2	NA	TRBJ2-1	TGTGCCAGCGGACCCCGGGGGGATGAGCAGTTCTTC	CASGPRGDEQFF
TRBV7-9	TRBD1	once	TRBJ1-1	TGTGCCAGCAGCACCGAAAGGGGACAGTTGAACACTGAAGCTTTCTTT	CASSTERGQLNTEAFF
TRBV6-6	NA	NA	TRBJ2-2	TGTGCCAGCAGCAAGGGCCTGCGGGACGGGGAGCTGTTTTTT	CASSKGLRDGELFF
TRBV9	NA	NA	TRBJ2-3	TGTGCCAGCAGCGAGGGGGGGCCAGGGGATACGCAGTATTTT	CASSEGGPGDTQYF
TRBV6-5	NA	NA	TRBJ2-1	TGTGCCAGCGGTAGCCACTCCTACAATGAGCAGTTCTTC	CASGSHSYNEQFF
TRBV25-1	NA	NA	TRBJ1-6	TGTGCCAGCGGGGACTATAATTCCCCCCTCCACTTT	CASGDYNSPLHF
TRBV7-2	NA	NA	TRBJ1-1	TGTGCCAGCAGCTTAGGTGGGGGCGCGGAAGCTTTCTTT	CASSLGGGAEAFF
TRBV6-5	NA	NA	TRBJ2-6	TGTGCCAGCAGATCAGACAGGCCTGGGGCCAACGTCCTGACTTTC	CASRSDRPGANVLTF
TRBV10-3	NA	NA	TRBJ2-5	TGTGCCATCAGAAAAGACAGAAGCCAAGAGACCCAGTACTTC	CAIRKDRSQETQYF
TRBV30	NA	NA	TRBJ2-3	TGTGCCTGGAGTGTTTACACAGATACGCAGTATTTT	CAWSVYTDTQYF
TRBV28	NA	NA	TRBJ1-2	TGTGCCAGCGTCTCTAACTATGGCTACACCTTC	CASVSNYGYTF
TRBV7-2	TRBD1	NA	TRBJ1-2	TGTGCCAGCACCAAACCGGACAGGGTTCATGGCTACACCTTC	CASTKPDRVHGYTF
TRBV28	NA	NA	TRBJ1-2	TGTGCCACAGGGCTCCTAAAATATGGCTACACCTTC	CATGLLKYGYTF
TRBV10-3	NA	NA	TRBJ1-6	TGTGCCATCAGTGAGTCGGATTCGGGGAGTTCACCCCTCCACTTT	CAISESDSGSSPLHF
TRBV5-6	TRBD2	once	TRBJ2-3	TGTGCCAGCAGCCGACGGACTAGCGGGGGCACAGATACGCAGTATTTT	CASSRRTSGGTDTQYF
TRBV19	TRBD1	few	TRBJ1-1	TGTGCCAGTAATGTTTTGAGGGGGCAGGGTAACACTGAAGCTTTCTTT	CASNVLRGQGNTEAFF
TRBV7-9	TRBD1	once	TRBJ1-5	TGTGCCAGCAGCCCGGACAGGGAATTACAGCCCCAGCATTTT	CASSPDRELQPQHF
TRBV10-3	NA	NA	TRBJ1-2	TGTGCCATCAGTGACGGGACAATTAACGGCTACACCTTC	CAISDGTINGYTF
TRBV13	TRBD2	NA	TRBJ2-3	TGTGCCAGCTCACTGTCAAGGGGCGGGGGGGCCGCAGATACGCAGTATTTT	CASSLSRGGGAADTQYF
TRBV5-6	NA	NA	TRBJ1-5	TGTGCCAGCAGCTTGTCCATTAGCAATCAGCCCCAGCATTTT	CASSLSISNQPQHF
TRBV6-1	NA	NA	TRBJ2-5	TGTGCCAGCAGTGTTATTGGCAGGCTAAAAGGGTACTTC	CASSVIGRLKGYF
TRBV2	TRBD1	NA	TRBJ2-3	TGTGCCAGAGGACAGGGAACAGATACGCAGTATTTT	CARGQGTDTQYF
TRBV27	NA	NA	TRBJ1-5	TGTGCCAGCAGTCCGGAGGGGTTTAGCAATCAGCCCCAGCATTTT	CASSPEGFSNQPQHF
TRBV7-9	NA	NA	TRBJ1-1	TGTGCCAGCAGCCCCAGGAACACTGAAGCTTTCTTT	CASSPRNTEAFF
TRBV4-1	NA	NA	TRBJ1-2	TGCGCCAGCAGCCAATTCCAGGCTTATGGCTACACCTTC	CASSQFQAYGYTF
TRBV28	NA	NA	TRBJ1-1	TGTGCCAGCAGCACCCCCGGGGGGCCCACTGAAGCTTTCTTT	CASSTPGGPTEAFF
TRBV7-9	NA	NA	TRBJ1-3	TGTGCCAGCAGCTTAGGCGGTGGCTCTGGAAACACCATATATTTT	CASSLGGGSGNTIYF
TRBV29-1	TRBD2	NA	TRBJ2-3	TGCAGCGTGTCCCGGACTAGCGGGGGGCTCACGCAGTATTTT	CSVSRTSGGLTQYF
TRBV5-5	TRBD1	NA	TRBJ1-2	TGTGCCAGCAGTGGTGCTCAGGGGGAAGGCTATGGCTACACCTTC	CASSGAQGEGYGYTF
TRBV5-5	TRBD1	NA	TRBJ1-4	TGTGCCAGCAGCCTGGACAGGGGGCTGGAAAAACTGTTTTTT	CASSLDRGLEKLFF
TRBV6-5	TRBD1	NA	TRBJ2-7	TGTGCCAGCAGGGCCGGGGACAGGCCCTACGAGCAGTACTTC	CASRAGDRPYEQYF
TRBV6-5	TRBD2	NA	TRBJ2-5	TGTGCCAGCAGTACAGGACTAGCGGGGGTTAAGACCCAGTACTTC	CASSTGLAGVKTQYF
TRBV5-1	TRBD2	NA	TRBJ2-3	TGCGCCAGCAGCTCAGTAGCGGGTGGGTGGGATACGCAGTATTTT	CASSSVAGGWDTQYF
TRBV23-1	TRBD1	few	TRBJ1-1	TGCGCCAGCAGTCAATCCGGCAGGGGGCCTACCTACACTGAAGCTTTCTTT	CASSQSGRGPTYTEAFF
TRBV12-5	TRBD2	few	TRBJ2-1	TGTGCTAGTGGTTTGTCTCGCGGGGGGGCTACCTACAATGAGCAGTTCTTC	CASGLSRGGATYNEQFF
TRBV7-2	NA	few	TRBJ2-7	TGTGCCAGCAGCTTAATTGCGGGGCCCACCTACGAGCAGTACTTC	CASSLIAGPTYEQYF
TRBV6-5	TRBD1	NA	TRBJ1-1	TGTGCCAGCAGAGACCAAGACAGGGTGAACACTGAAGCTTTCTTT	CASRDQDRVNTEAFF
TRBV5-4	TRBD2	NA	TRBJ2-7	TGTGCCAGCAGCCATGGACTAGCGGGGGAGTACGAGCAGTACTTC	CASSHGLAGEYEQYF
TRBV29-1	NA	NA	TRBJ2-5	TGCAGCGCCGCCTGGACGGGACACCTAATCGGGGAGACCCAGTACTTC	CSAAWTGHLIGETQYF
TRBV25-1	TRBD1	NA	TRBJ1-2	TGTGCCAGCAGTGGGGGGGGGACAGGCCGGGCGTTCGGCTACACCTTC	CASSGGGTGRAFGYTF
TRBV18	NA	NA	TRBJ2-5	TGTGCCAGCTCACCTCTAGGTTCCGAGACCCAGTACTTC	CASSPLGSETQYF
TRBV9	NA	NA	TRBJ1-3	TGTGCCAGCAGCGTAGGACAGAATTACTTCTCTGGAAACACCATATATTTT	CASSVGQNYFSGNTIYF
TRBV30	TRBD2	NA	TRBJ2-3	TGTGCCTGGAGCGGTAGCGGGGGGGTTACGCAGTATTTT	CAWSGSGGVTQYF
TRBV7-2	NA	NA	TRBJ2-3	TGTGCCAGCAGGCTTTTCGGGGTGGGCCCGGATACGCAGTATTTT	CASRLFGVGPDTQYF
TRBV7-9	TRBD2	once	TRBJ2-7	TGTGCCAGCAGCCCGGGGGGGAGCTCCTACGAGCAGTACTTC	CASSPGGSSYEQYF
TRBV9	NA	NA	TRBJ1-2	TGTGCCAGCAGCGGTAGAGGTTACTCGATCGGGAGTTTTAACTATGGCTACACCTTC	CASSGRGYSIGSFNYGYTF
TRBV2	NA	NA	TRBJ2-3	TGTGCCAGCAGTGAGTCCCCCACAAGCACAGATACGCAGTATTTT	CASSESPTSTDTQYF
TRBV18	NA	NA	TRBJ1-6	TGTGCCAGCCAAACAGGGTTAAATTCACCCCTCCACTTT	CASQTGLNSPLHF
TRBV7-3	NA	NA	TRBJ1-1	TGTGCCAGCAACATTGGGGGAGGGAACACTGAAGCTTTCTTT	CASNIGGGNTEAFF